The rows below give T cell receptor beta chains drawn from one sample of a study of blood T cell repertoires in acute mononucleosis. Sequenced by immunoSEQ multiplex PCR; TCRdb stores in-frame clones only, minus some. The sample records over 2,000 clones, approximately 67% being singletons. Sequencing was performed on EBV GLC epitope tetramer+ CD8+ T cells sorted from PBMCs, taken during acute infectious mononucleosis. The receptors here all came from a woman aged 18-30 years with infectious mononucleosis caused by EBV. CDR3s include the opening cysteine and the closing phenylalanine or tryptophan. Fields, in order: J gene, D gene, V gene, clone size, CDR3 DNA, CDR3 protein. The D gene is left open where the match is weak. Clone size is stated in some rows and not others, as once, few, many or a class when expanded.

J gene: TRBJ2-5; D gene: TRBD1; V gene: TRBV6-5; clone size: -; CDR3 DNA: TGTGCCAGCAGACTTTGGACAGGGCAAGAGACCCAGTACTTC; CDR3 protein: CASRLWTGQETQYF
J gene: TRBJ2-7; D gene: TRBD2; V gene: TRBV7-4; clone size: few; CDR3 DNA: TGTGCCAGCGGAGCGGGAGCCAACCCCTACGAGCAGTACTTC; CDR3 protein: CASGAGANPYEQYF
J gene: TRBJ2-7; D gene: -; V gene: TRBV7-4; clone size: -; CDR3 DNA: TGTGCCAGCAGCGTAGCAGGCGGGATGGGGGAGCAGTACTTC; CDR3 protein: CASSVAGGMGEQYF
J gene: TRBJ1-1; D gene: TRBD1; V gene: TRBV14; clone size: -; CDR3 DNA: TGTGCCAGCAGCGGAAACCCTCAGACAGGGCCCATGAACACTGAAGCTTTCTTT; CDR3 protein: CASSGNPQTGPMNTEAFF
J gene: TRBJ2-3; D gene: -; V gene: TRBV14; clone size: -; CDR3 DNA: TGTGCCAGCAGCCAATCTCCCGGCGGTAGGCTGTATTTT; CDR3 protein: CASSQSPGGRLYF
J gene: TRBJ1-6; D gene: TRBD1; V gene: TRBV23-1; clone size: few; CDR3 DNA: TGCGCCAGCAGCCAGACGACAGGGGAGGTCCAATTCACCCTCCACTTT; CDR3 protein: CASSQTTGEVQFTLHF
J gene: TRBJ2-7; D gene: -; V gene: TRBV9; clone size: -; CDR3 DNA: TGTGCCAGCAGCTTGGAGGGGGCCCTCGACGAGCAGTACTTC; CDR3 protein: CASSLEGALDEQYF
J gene: TRBJ2-5; D gene: TRBD2; V gene: TRBV7-9; clone size: -; CDR3 DNA: TGTGCCAGCAGCCCGCGTACCGGGACTAGCGGGGAAAAAGAGACCCAGTACTTC; CDR3 protein: CASSPRTGTSGEKETQYF
J gene: TRBJ1-6; D gene: TRBD1; V gene: TRBV4-3; clone size: many; CDR3 DNA: TGCGCCAGCAGCCAGACGACAGGGGAGGTCCAATTCACCCTCCACTTT; CDR3 protein: CASSQTTGEVQFTLHF
J gene: TRBJ1-4; D gene: -; V gene: TRBV29-1; clone size: once; CDR3 DNA: TGCAGCGTTGGGGGAACTAATGAAAAACTGTTTTTT; CDR3 protein: CSVGGTNEKLFF
J gene: TRBJ2-2; D gene: -; V gene: TRBV2; clone size: -; CDR3 DNA: -; CDR3 protein: CASSSGGWPPGSCFF